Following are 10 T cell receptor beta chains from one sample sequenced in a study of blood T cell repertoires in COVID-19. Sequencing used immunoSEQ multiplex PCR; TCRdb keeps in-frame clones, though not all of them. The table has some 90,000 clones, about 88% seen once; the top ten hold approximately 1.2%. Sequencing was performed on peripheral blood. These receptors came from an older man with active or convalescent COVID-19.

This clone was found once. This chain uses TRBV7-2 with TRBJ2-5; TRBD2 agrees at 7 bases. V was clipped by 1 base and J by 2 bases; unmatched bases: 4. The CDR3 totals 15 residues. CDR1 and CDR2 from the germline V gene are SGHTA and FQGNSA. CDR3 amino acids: CASSLVLGGQETQYF. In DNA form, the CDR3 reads TGTGCCAGCAGCTTAGTGCTCGGGGGGCAAGAGACCCAGTACTTC. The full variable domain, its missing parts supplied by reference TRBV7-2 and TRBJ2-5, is GAGVSQSPSNKVTEKGKDVELRCDPISGHTALYWYRQSLGQGLEFLIYFQGNSAPDKSGLPSDRFSAERTGGSVSTLTIQRTQQEDSAVYLCASSLVLGGQETQYFGPGTRLLVL.

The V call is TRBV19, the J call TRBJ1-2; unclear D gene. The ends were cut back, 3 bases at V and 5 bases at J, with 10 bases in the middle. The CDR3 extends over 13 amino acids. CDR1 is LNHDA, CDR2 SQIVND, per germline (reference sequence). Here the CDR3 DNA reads TGTGCCAGTAGTATTTCGGTTGAGTATGGCTACACCTTC. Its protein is CASSISVEYGYTF.

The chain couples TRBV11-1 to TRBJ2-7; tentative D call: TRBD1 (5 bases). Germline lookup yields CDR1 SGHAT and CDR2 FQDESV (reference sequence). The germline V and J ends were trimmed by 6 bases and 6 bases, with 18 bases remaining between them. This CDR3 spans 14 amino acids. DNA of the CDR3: TGTGCCAGCAGTTTCCCAGGGATTTCCGCCGAGCAGTACTTC. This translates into CASSFPGISAEQYF. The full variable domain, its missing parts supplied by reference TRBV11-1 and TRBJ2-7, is EAEVAQSPRYKITEKSQAVAFWCDPISGHATLYWYRQILGQGPELLVQFQDESVVDDSQLPKDRFSAERLKGVDSTLKIQPAELGDSAMYLCASSFPGISAEQYFGPGTRLTVT.

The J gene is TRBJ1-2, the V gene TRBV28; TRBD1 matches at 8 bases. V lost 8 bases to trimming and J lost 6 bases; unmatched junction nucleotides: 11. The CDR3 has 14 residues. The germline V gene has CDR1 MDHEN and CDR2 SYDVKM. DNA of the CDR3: TGTGCCAGCTTATTTACAGGGGGTTCCGATGGCTACACCTTC. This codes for CASLFTGGSDGYTF.

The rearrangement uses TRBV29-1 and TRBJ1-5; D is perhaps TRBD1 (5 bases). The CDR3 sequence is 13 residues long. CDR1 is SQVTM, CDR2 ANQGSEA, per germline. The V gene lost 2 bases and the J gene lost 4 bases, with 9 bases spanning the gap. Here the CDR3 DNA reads TGCAGCGTTGAACTCAGGGTGAATCAGCCCCAGCATTTT. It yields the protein CSVELRVNQPQHF.

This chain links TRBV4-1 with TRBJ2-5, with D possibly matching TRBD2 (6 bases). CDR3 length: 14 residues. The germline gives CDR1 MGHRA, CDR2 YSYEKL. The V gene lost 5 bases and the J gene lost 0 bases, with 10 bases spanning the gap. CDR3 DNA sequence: TGCGCCAGCAGCGGCGGGACGTACCAAGAGACCCAGTACTTC. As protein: CASSGGTYQETQYF.

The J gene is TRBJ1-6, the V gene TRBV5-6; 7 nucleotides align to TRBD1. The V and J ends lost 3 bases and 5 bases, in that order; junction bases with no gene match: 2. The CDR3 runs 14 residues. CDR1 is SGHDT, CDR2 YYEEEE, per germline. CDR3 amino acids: CASSWGQNNSPLHF. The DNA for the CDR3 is TGTGCCAGCAGCTGGGGACAGAATAATTCACCCCTCCACTTT.

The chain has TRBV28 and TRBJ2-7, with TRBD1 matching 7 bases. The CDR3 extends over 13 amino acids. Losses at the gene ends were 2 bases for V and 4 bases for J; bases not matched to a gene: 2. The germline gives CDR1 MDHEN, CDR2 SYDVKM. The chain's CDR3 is CASSLGTAYEQYF. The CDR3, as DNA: TGTGCCAGCAGTTTAGGGACAGCTTACGAGCAGTACTTC. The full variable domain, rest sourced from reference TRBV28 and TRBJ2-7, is DVKVTQSSRYLVKRTGEKVFLECVQDMDHENMFWYRQDPGLGLRLIYFSYDVKMKEKGDIPEGYSVSREKKERFSLILESASTNQTSMYLCASSLGTAYEQYFGPGTRLTVT.

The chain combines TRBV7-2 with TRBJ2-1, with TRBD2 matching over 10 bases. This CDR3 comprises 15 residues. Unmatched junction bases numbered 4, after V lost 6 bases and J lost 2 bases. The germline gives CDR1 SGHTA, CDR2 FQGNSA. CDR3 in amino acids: CASSLAGVAYNEQFF. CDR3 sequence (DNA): TGTGCCAGCAGTCTAGCGGGAGTGGCCTACAATGAGCAGTTCTTC.

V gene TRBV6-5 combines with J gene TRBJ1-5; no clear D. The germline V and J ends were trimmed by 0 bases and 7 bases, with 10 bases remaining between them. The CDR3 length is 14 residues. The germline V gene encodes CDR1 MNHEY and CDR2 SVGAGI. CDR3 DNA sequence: TGTGCCAGCAGTTACTCGGTTGGAGGGCAGCCCCAGCATTTT. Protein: CASSYSVGGQPQHF.